These 25 T cell receptor beta chains share one sample of origin, sequenced in a study of blood T cell repertoires in COVID-19. The protocol was immunoSEQ multiplex PCR, while the TCRdb copy is restricted to in-frame clones and leaves out a portion. The sample lists approximately 160,000 clones, roughly 84% seen once, with less than 10% in the top ten. Sequencing was carried out using peripheral blood. The receptors here all came from a woman aged 60-75 years with COVID-19, enrolled during active disease.

The genes are TRBV21-1 and TRBJ1-2; whether TRBD1, the table's D call, matches the DNA was not checked. TRBV21-1 is recorded as a pseudogene. The CDR3 has 16 amino acids. The CDR3 sequence: CASSKSKTGGVYGYTF. CDR3 coding DNA: TGTGCCAGCAGCAAAAGTAAGACAGGGGGGGTCTATGGCTACACCTTC.

J is TRBJ1-4 and V is TRBV4-2; TRBD1 is a possible D gene (5 bases). Germline V gene lookup returns CDR1 LGHNA and CDR2 YNFKEQ. The CDR3 loop spans 11 amino acids. V was pared by 5 bases and J by 12 bases, with 10 bases between. CDR3 sequence reads: CASSGFRELFF. CDR3 DNA: TGTGCCAGCAGCGGGTTCAGGGAACTGTTTTTT.

V gene TRBV27 combines with J gene TRBJ2-7, with unresolved D. V was trimmed by 1 base and J by 4 bases, leaving 8 bases between them. The germline gives CDR1 MNHEY, CDR2 SMNVEV (reference sequence). The CDR3 length is 13 residues. CDR3 region: CASSLLGPYEQYF. Written as DNA, the CDR3 is TGTGCCAGCAGTTTATTGGGCCCATACGAGCAGTACTTC.

The chain carries TRBV6-5 and TRBJ1-1; D is possibly TRBD1 (6 bases). The V gene lost 7 bases and the J gene lost 1 base, with 13 bases spanning the gap. There are 14 residues in the CDR3. Per germline, CDR1 MNHEY and CDR2 SVGAGI. CDR3 region: CASTDTTGNTEAFF. In DNA, the CDR3 is TGTGCCAGCACCGATACGACAGGGAACACTGAAGCTTTCTTT.

The chain employs TRBV24-1 and TRBJ1-2; TRBD1 might be the D (6 bases). This CDR3 comprises 15 residues. V dropped 3 bases and J dropped 0 bases, with 10 bases sitting between them. The V gene's germline CDR1 is KGHDR and CDR2 SFDVKD. The CDR3 DNA is TGTGCCACCAGTGATCCAGGGACATCTAACTATGGCTACACCTTC. Translated: CATSDPGTSNYGYTF.

This chain joins TRBV11-2 and TRBJ2-2; no clear D gene. V lost 5 bases to trimming and J lost 2 bases, with 6 bases between them. This CDR3 spans 13 amino acids. Germline CDR1 SGHAT, CDR2 FQNNGV. For the CDR3, the DNA is TGTGCCAGCAGCGCTACCAACACCGGGGAGCTGTTTTTT. Translated: CASSATNTGELFF.

V gene TRBV2 combines with J gene TRBJ2-7, with a weak D call TRBD1 (5 bases). Trimming removed 2 bases at V and 6 bases at J, with 14 bases between. The CDR3 totals 14 residues. CDR1 is SNHLY, CDR2 FYNNEI, per germline. CDR3 in amino acids: CASSERGREGEQYF. CDR3 DNA: TGTGCCAGCAGTGAAAGGGGCAGGGAAGGCGAGCAGTACTTC.

V is TRBV27 and J is TRBJ2-7; unclear D gene. Per germline, CDR1 MNHEY and CDR2 SMNVEV (reference sequence). This CDR3 has 13 amino acids. V lost 2 bases, J lost 1 base, and 6 bases lay in between. The DNA for the CDR3 is TGTGCCAGCAGTTTAAGAGATTCCTACGAGCAGTACTTC. Protein: CASSLRDSYEQYF.

This sequence joins TRBV18 and TRBJ1-3, with no clear D. From germline, CDR1 is KGHSH and CDR2 LQKENI. V shed 3 bases and J shed 4 bases, with 4 bases lying between them. The CDR3 consists of 12 residues. The CDR3 loop is CASSPQGNTIYF. As DNA, the CDR3 is TGTGCCAGCTCACCTCAGGGAAACACCATATATTTT. The complete variable domain, with remaining parts taken from reference TRBV18 and TRBJ1-3, reads NAGVMQNPRHLVRRRGQEARLRCSPMKGHSHVYWYRQLPEEGLKFMVYLQKENIIDESGMPKERFSAEFPKEGPSILRIQQVVRGDSAAYFCASSPQGNTIYFGEGSWLTVV.

CDR3 nucleotide sequence: TGTGCCAGCAGCTATTCGAGGACAGCCACTGAAGCTTTCTTT. Amino acids: CASSYSRTATEAFF. This rearrangement joins TRBV6-6 to TRBJ1-1; a possible D gene is TRBD1 (6 bases). V was cut by 6 bases and J by 4 bases, with 15 bases left in between. Per the germline V gene, CDR1 is MNHNY and CDR2 is SVGAGI (reference sequence). This CDR3 is built from 14 residues.

This chain connects TRBV6-6 to TRBJ1-2, with a possible D match to TRBD1 (5 bases). CDR3 length: 11 amino acids. Trimming pared 11 bases from V and 6 bases from J, leaving 13 bases between. Looked up from germline, CDR1 is MNHNY and CDR2 is SVGAGI (reference sequence). The CDR3 DNA reads as TGTGCCGGATTTTCAGGGAATGGCTACACCTTC. Translating gives CAGFSGNGYTF.

The count of this clone is one. V usage is TRBV24-1 and J usage is TRBJ2-5, with 7 bases matching TRBD1. Germline CDR1 is KGHDR and CDR2 is SFDVKD. With 7 bases clipped from V and 2 bases from J, the junction kept 3 bases outside the gene matches. This CDR3 region has 13 residues. CDR3 in amino acids: CATRGQIQETQYF. The CDR3 nucleotides are TGTGCCACCAGGGGACAGATTCAAGAGACCCAGTACTTC.

This rearrangement joins TRBV24-1 to TRBJ1-1; 7 bases line up with TRBD1. Germline CDR1 reads KGHDR; CDR2 reads SFDVKD. V gave up 10 bases and J gave up 1 base; unmatched junction bases: 5. The CDR3 sequence is 13 residues long. The CDR3 reads CATMGQQNTEAFF. Written as DNA, the CDR3 is TGTGCCACTATGGGACAGCAGAACACTGAAGCTTTCTTT.

Written as DNA, the CDR3 is TGTGCCAGCAGCCTTCGACTAGCGGTTTACAATGAGCAGTTCTTC. This gives the protein CASSLRLAVYNEQFF. The chain joins TRBV7-3 to TRBJ2-1; 9 nucleotides line up with TRBD2. There are 15 residues in the CDR3. Looked up from germline, CDR1 is SGHTA and CDR2 is FQGTGA. Unmatched junction bases numbered 6, after V lost 5 bases and J lost 4 bases.

The chain employs TRBV11-3 and TRBJ1-5; 12 bases align to TRBD1. After removal of 7 bases from V and 1 base from J, the junction contained 14 bases not matched to a gene. Germline lookup yields CDR1 SGHNT and CDR2 YENEEA. This CDR3 comprises 19 residues. CDR3 sequence (DNA): TGTGCCAGCACCTCTAGGGACAGGGGGCGGCGAAAAAGCAATCAGCCCCAGCATTTT. It is translated as CASTSRDRGRRKSNQPQHF.

The genes are TRBV25-1 and TRBJ1-1; D uncertain. The length of the CDR3 is 15 residues. With 5 bases removed from V and 4 bases from J, the gap between germline ends came to 17 bases. Germline CDR1 is MGHDK and CDR2 is SYGVNS. CDR3 sequence (DNA): TGTGCCAGCAGTAAAACGACACAGATGATCACTGAAGCTTTCTTT. It translates to CASSKTTQMITEAFF.

The sample holds one count of this clone. This sequence joins TRBV5-4 and TRBJ1-2; 8 bases match TRBD1. The V gene's germline CDR1 is SGHNT and CDR2 YYREEE (reference sequence). The junction had 4 bases not matched to a gene; V was cut back by 1 base and J by 2 bases. This CDR3 region has 15 residues. CDR3 bases: TGTGCCAGCAGCTTGCCCGACAGGGGAAACTATGGCTACACCTTC. Encoded protein: CASSLPDRGNYGYTF.

V and J are TRBV13 and TRBJ2-2; D is possibly TRBD1 (6 bases). The ends were cut back, 5 bases at V and 4 bases at J, with 23 bases in the middle. The germline CDR1 and CDR2 sequences are PRHDT and FYEKMQ (reference sequence). This CDR3 has 18 residues. The CDR3: CASSPRATGPSGTGELFF. Written as DNA, the CDR3 is TGTGCCAGCAGCCCTCGAGCCACAGGGCCGAGTGGCACCGGGGAGCTGTTTTTT.

The gene calls are TRBV7-6 and TRBJ1-2; D perhaps matches TRBD1 (6 bases). Trimming cost V 5 bases and J 7 bases, with 23 bases left between them. The CDR3 is made up of 16 amino acids. From germline, CDR1 is SGHVS and CDR2 FNYEAQ. The CDR3 here is CASSMLPGQLSPGYTF. In DNA form, the CDR3 reads TGTGCCAGCAGCATGTTACCTGGACAGTTATCCCCTGGCTACACCTTC.

This clone was observed once. The chain carries TRBV3-1 (or the pseudogene TRBV3-2) and TRBJ1-1, with 9 bases fitting TRBD1. Per germline, CDR1 LGHDT and CDR2 YNNKEL (reference sequence). This CDR3 is built from 15 residues. The junction had 7 bases not matched to a gene; V was cut back by 8 bases and J by 0 bases. CDR3 sequence (DNA): TGTGCCAGCGGGGGACAGGGAGTGGTGAACACTGAAGCTTTCTTT. Its protein product is CASGGQGVVNTEAFF.

The chain couples TRBV9 to TRBJ2-1; 9 bases map to TRBD1. Losses at the gene ends were 1 base for V and 4 bases for J; bases not matched to a gene: 9. CDR3 length equals 17 residues. The V gene's germline CDR1 is SGDLS and CDR2 YYNGEE. The DNA for the CDR3 is TGTGCCAGCAGCGTAAAACTATTGACAGGGGGGTACAATGAGCAGTTCTTC. This encodes CASSVKLLTGGYNEQFF.

The chain couples TRBV6-5 to TRBJ2-1; 9 bases match TRBD1. The CDR3 has 13 residues. With 6 bases clipped from V and 7 bases from J, the junction kept 4 bases outside the gene matches. The germline gives CDR1 MNHEY, CDR2 SVGAGI. The CDR3 DNA reads as TGTGCCAGCAGCCGACAGGGGGAGAATGAGCAGTTCTTC. This gives the protein CASSRQGENEQFF.

The chain employs TRBV4-1 and TRBJ1-1; perhaps TRBD1 as D (6 bases). CDR1 is MGHRA and CDR2 is YSYEKL in the germline V gene. The CDR3 consists of 15 residues. V lost 1 base and J lost 1, with 10 bases in between. The CDR3 spells CASSQGQVTNTEAFF. CDR3 bases: TGCGCCAGCAGCCAAGGACAGGTTACGAACACTGAAGCTTTCTTT.

The CDR3 loop is CASSQVAQGGTEAFF. The CDR3 region has the DNA TGCGCCAGCAGCCAAGTCGCTCAGGGAGGTACTGAAGCTTTCTTT. This chain uses TRBV4-1 with TRBJ1-1; TRBD1 might be the D (5 bases). The germline V and J ends were trimmed by 1 base and 5 bases, with 14 bases remaining between them. Looked up from germline, CDR1 is MGHRA and CDR2 is YSYEKL. This CDR3 has 15 residues.

This chain connects TRBV7-3 to TRBJ1-3; D call uncertain. The CDR3 spans 14 residues. Trimming left V 2 bases short and J 7 bases short, with 12 bases between. Germline V gives CDR1 SGHTA, CDR2 FQGTGA. The CDR3 spells CASSLRVFGNTIYF. The CDR3 nucleotides are TGTGCCAGCAGCTTACGGGTATTCGGCAACACCATATATTTT.